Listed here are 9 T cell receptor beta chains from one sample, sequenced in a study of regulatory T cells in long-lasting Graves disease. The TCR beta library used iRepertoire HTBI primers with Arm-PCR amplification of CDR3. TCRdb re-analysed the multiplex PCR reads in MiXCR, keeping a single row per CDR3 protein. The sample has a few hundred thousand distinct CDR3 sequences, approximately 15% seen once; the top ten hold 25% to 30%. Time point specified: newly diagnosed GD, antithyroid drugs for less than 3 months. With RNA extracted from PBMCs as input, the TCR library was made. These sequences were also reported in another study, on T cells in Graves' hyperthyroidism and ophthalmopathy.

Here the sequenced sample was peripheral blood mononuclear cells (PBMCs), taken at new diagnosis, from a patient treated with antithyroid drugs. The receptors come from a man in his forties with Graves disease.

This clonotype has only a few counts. CDR3 DNA: TGCAGTGCTGGTCTTGGCGGGGGGAACACCGGGGAGCTGTTTTTT. Residues: CSAGLGGGNTGELFF. The rearrangement joins TRBV20-1 to TRBJ2-2; 7 bases are shared with TRBD2. The CDR3 is made up of 15 amino acids. J gave up 1 base and V 5 bases, and 7 bases lay outside the gene matches. Germline assignment: CDR1 DFQATT and CDR2 SNEGSKA (reference sequence).

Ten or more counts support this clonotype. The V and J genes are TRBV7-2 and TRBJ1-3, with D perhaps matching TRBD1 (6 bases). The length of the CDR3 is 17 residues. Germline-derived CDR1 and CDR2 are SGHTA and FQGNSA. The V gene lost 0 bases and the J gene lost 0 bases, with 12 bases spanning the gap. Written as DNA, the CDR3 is TGTGCCAGCAGCTTAGCGCATCAGGGGAGCTCTGGAAACACCATATATTTT. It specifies CASSLAHQGSSGNTIYF.

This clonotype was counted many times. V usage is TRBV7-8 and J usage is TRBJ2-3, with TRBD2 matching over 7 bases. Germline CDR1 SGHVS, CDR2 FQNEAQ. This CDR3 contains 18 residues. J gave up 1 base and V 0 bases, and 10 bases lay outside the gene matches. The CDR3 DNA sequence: TGTGCCAGCAGCTTAGCGTGGGTGGGCGGGGGAGGCACAGATACGCAGTATTTT. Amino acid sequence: CASSLAWVGGGGTDTQYF.

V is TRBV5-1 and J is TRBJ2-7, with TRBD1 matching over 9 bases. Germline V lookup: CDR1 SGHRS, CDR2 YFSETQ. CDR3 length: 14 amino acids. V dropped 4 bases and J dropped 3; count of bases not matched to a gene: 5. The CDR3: CASSTRTGDYEQYF. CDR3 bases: TGCGCCAGCAGCACCCGGACAGGGGACTACGAGCAGTACTTC.

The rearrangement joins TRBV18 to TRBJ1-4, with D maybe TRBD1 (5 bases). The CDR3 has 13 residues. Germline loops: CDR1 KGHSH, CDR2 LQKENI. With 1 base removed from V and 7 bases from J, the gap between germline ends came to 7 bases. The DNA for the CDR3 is TGTGCCAGCTCACCACTGGGGCTTGAAAAACTGTTTTTT. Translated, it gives CASSPLGLEKLFF.

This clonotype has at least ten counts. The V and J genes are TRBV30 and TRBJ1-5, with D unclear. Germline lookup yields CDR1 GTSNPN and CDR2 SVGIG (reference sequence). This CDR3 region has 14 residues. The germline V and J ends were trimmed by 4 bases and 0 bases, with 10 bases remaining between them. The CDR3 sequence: CAWKFRVSNQPQHF. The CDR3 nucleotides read TGTGCCTGGAAATTCAGAGTTAGCAATCAGCCCCAGCATTTT.

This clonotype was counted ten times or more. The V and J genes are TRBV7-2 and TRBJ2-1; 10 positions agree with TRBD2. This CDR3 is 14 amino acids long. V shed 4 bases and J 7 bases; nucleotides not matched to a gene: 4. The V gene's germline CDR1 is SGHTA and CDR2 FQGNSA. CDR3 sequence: CASSSSSGGNEQFF. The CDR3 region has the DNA TGTGCCAGCAGCTCCTCTAGCGGGGGTAATGAGCAGTTCTTC.

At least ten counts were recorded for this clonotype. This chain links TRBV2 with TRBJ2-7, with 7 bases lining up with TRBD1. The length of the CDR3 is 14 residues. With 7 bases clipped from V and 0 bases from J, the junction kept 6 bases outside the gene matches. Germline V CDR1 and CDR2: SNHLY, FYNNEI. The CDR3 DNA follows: TGTGCCAGCACAAAGGGGGCCCGCTCCTACGAGCAGTACTTC. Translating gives CASTKGARSYEQYF.

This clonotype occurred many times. Here the CDR3 reads CASSVGGDFYEQYF. CDR3 nucleotide sequence: TGCGCCAGCAGTGTAGGAGGGGACTTCTACGAGCAGTACTTC. J is TRBJ2-7 and V is TRBV10-2; perhaps TRBD2 as D (6 bases). Germline CDR1 WSHSY, CDR2 SAAADI. This CDR3 has 14 amino acids. V was pared by 4 bases and J by 3 bases, with 13 bases between.